Listed here are 28 T cell receptor beta chains from one sample, sequenced in a study of blood T cell repertoires in COVID-19. This table comes from immunoSEQ multiplex PCR, and its TCRdb copy is limited to in-frame clones, with some not included. The profile covers approximately 76,000 clones, with approximately 86% appearing a single time and around 1.9% taken by the ten largest. Specimen: peripheral blood. These receptors were collected from a woman aged 55-70 years with acute or convalescent COVID-19.

A single count supports this clone. The rearrangement uses TRBV11-2 and TRBJ1-4; 8 positions agree with TRBD1. Losses at the gene ends were 5 bases for V and 4 bases for J; bases not matched to a gene: 3. Germline CDR1 and CDR2: SGHAT and FQNNGV. There are 14 residues in the CDR3. This CDR3 is CASSTGQGNEKLFF. The CDR3 DNA reads as TGTGCCAGCAGCACCGGACAGGGTAATGAAAAACTGTTTTTT.

The chain carries TRBV11-1 and TRBJ2-1; 8 nucleotides match TRBD2. Unmatched junction bases numbered 7, after V lost 5 bases and J lost 1 base. Germline lookup yields CDR1 SGHAT and CDR2 FQDESV (reference sequence). This CDR3 spans 16 amino acids. The DNA for the CDR3 is TGTGCCAGCAGCCCTGGCGGGAGGTCATCCTACAATGAGCAGTTCTTC. It translates to CASSPGGRSSYNEQFF.

The chain couples TRBV2 to TRBJ1-4; TRBD1 aligns across 7 bases. Germline V lookup: CDR1 SNHLY, CDR2 FYNNEI. The CDR3 contains 14 residues. With 5 bases clipped from V and 6 bases from J, the junction kept 6 bases outside the gene matches. The CDR3 DNA follows: TGTGCCAGCAGTCAGGGACAGTGGGATGAAAAACTGTTTTTT. Translated, it gives CASSQGQWDEKLFF.

The J gene is TRBJ1-1, the V gene TRBV7-9, with 10 bases identical to TRBD1. J was trimmed by 0 bases and V by 5 bases; bases with no gene match: 6. In germline, CDR1 is SEHNR, CDR2 FQNEAQ (reference sequence). The CDR3 is made up of 16 amino acids. As DNA, the CDR3 is TGTGCCAGCAGCCCCCGACAGGGGGCGTTGAACACTGAAGCTTTCTTT. It specifies CASSPRQGALNTEAFF.

The chain has TRBV10-3 and TRBJ1-1, with unresolved D. Germline CDR1 reads ENHRY; CDR2 reads SYGVKD. Trimming left V 3 bases short and J 8 bases short, with 10 bases between. The CDR3 is 12 amino acids. This CDR3 reads CAISEGSREAFF. The CDR3 coding sequence is TGTGCCATCAGTGAAGGGAGCCGGGAAGCTTTCTTT.

The rearrangement joins TRBV2 to TRBJ1-6; D gene uncertain. V was clipped by 8 bases and J by 7 bases, with 15 bases between them. Looked up from germline, CDR1 is SNHLY and CDR2 is FYNNEI. The CDR3 consists of 14 residues. CDR3 sequence reads: CASSAGFDNSPLHF. The CDR3 region has the DNA TGTGCCAGCTCGGCCGGGTTCGACAATTCACCCCTCCACTTT. Full variable domain (rest looked up from reference TRBV2 and TRBJ1-6): EPEVTQTPSHQVTQMGQEVILRCVPISNHLYFYWYRQILGQKVEFLVSFYNNEISEKSEIFDDQFSVERPDGSNFTLKIRSTKLEDSAMYFCASSAGFDNSPLHFGNGTRLTVT.

This chain joins TRBV28 and TRBJ2-1; TRBD2 agrees at 9 bases. Germline V gene sequence: CDR1 MDHEN, CDR2 SYDVKM. The V and J ends lost 4 bases and 3 bases, in that order; junction bases with no gene match: 4. The CDR3 runs to 15 residues. In DNA form, the CDR3 reads TGTGCCAGCAGTTCGCTAGCGGGAAACTACAATGAGCAGTTCTTC. Residues: CASSSLAGNYNEQFF. The full variable domain, rest sourced from reference TRBV28 and TRBJ2-1, is DVKVTQSSRYLVKRTGEKVFLECVQDMDHENMFWYRQDPGLGLRLIYFSYDVKMKEKGDIPEGYSVSREKKERFSLILESASTNQTSMYLCASSSLAGNYNEQFFGPGTRLTVL.

For this clone: Other DNA sequences in the sample encode the same CDR3. This chain connects TRBV18 to TRBJ1-5, with TRBD1 matching 7 bases. V shed 2 bases, J shed 5 bases, and the junction held 0 bases outside the gene matches. Germline V gives CDR1 KGHSH, CDR2 LQKENI. This CDR3 region has 13 residues. CDR3 bases: TGTGCCAGCTCACCAGACAGGGATCAGCCCCAGCATTTT. Protein sequence: CASSPDRDQPQHF.

The chain is built from TRBV28 and TRBJ1-4, with a tentative D call TRBD1 (6 bases). With 6 bases removed from V and 4 bases from J, the gap between germline ends came to 18 bases. Germline V lookup: CDR1 MDHEN, CDR2 SYDVKM. The CDR3 spans 16 residues. CDR3 region: CASSLRGGGYNEKLFF. CDR3 coding DNA: TGTGCCAGCAGCCTCCGGGGGGGCGGCTATAATGAAAAACTGTTTTTT.

CDR3 nucleotides: TGCGCCAGCAAACGATTAGACAGCGCCACCGATACGCAGTATTTT. Residues: CASKRLDSATDTQYF. The V call is TRBV10-2, the J call TRBJ2-3; possible D gene TRBD1, 5 bases. Germline V gene lookup returns CDR1 WSHSY and CDR2 SAAADI. Trimming took off 7 bases at V and 6 bases at J, with 20 bases between the two ends. This CDR3 comprises 15 residues.

As to this clone: The identical CDR3 is also encoded by other nucleotide sequences in the sample. The chain recombines TRBV5-1 with TRBJ2-3, with a tentative D call TRBD1 (5 bases). Trimming left V 0 bases short and J 4 bases short, with 9 bases between. CDR1 is SGHRS and CDR2 is YFSETQ in the germline V gene. CDR3 length: 14 amino acids. CDR3 bases: TGCGCCAGCAGCTTGGGGCAGGGCGCAGATACGCAGTATTTT. Its translation is CASSLGQGADTQYF.

The chain uses TRBV30 and TRBJ2-7, with TRBD2 matching over 8 bases. The junction had 8 bases not matched to a gene; V was cut back by 2 bases and J by 5 bases. Germline CDR1 is GTSNPN and CDR2 is SVGIG (reference sequence). The CDR3 covers 14 residues. The CDR3 nucleotides are TGTGCCTGGAGTCTCTCTCCGGGACTAGACGAGCAGTACTTC. The encoded protein is CAWSLSPGLDEQYF.

J is TRBJ2-1 and V is TRBV30, with D maybe TRBD2 (6 bases). Germline loops: CDR1 GTSNPN, CDR2 SVGIG (reference sequence). The CDR3 loop spans 16 amino acids. The V gene lost 2 bases and the J gene lost 4 bases, with 18 bases spanning the gap. The CDR3 reads CAWSPITGVGYNEQFF. CDR3 sequence (DNA): TGTGCCTGGAGTCCTATAACGGGAGTGGGATACAATGAGCAGTTCTTC. The whole variable domain, remainder taken from reference TRBV30 and TRBJ2-1, is SQTIHQWPATLVQPVGSPLSLECTVEGTSNPNLYWYRQAAGRGLQLLFYSVGIGQISSEVPQNLSASRPQDRQFILSSKKLLLSDSGFYLCAWSPITGVGYNEQFFGPGTRLTVL.

CDR3 in amino acids: CASSLPPDRGSSYEQYF. CDR3 nucleotides: TGCGCCAGCAGTCTCCCGCCGGACAGGGGGTCATCCTACGAGCAGTACTTC. The genes are TRBV23-1 and TRBJ2-7; 10 bases match TRBD1. TRBV23-1 belongs to the ORF category, with a function that is uncertain. V trimming: 4 bases; J trimming: 1 base; junction bases outside the gene matches: 10. The CDR3 sequence is 17 residues long.

J is TRBJ1-2 and V is TRBV4-2, with TRBD1 matching 7 bases. Germline trimming cut 0 bases from V and 5 bases from J; bases unmatched to any gene: 3. The germline gives CDR1 LGHNA, CDR2 YNFKEQ. This CDR3 has 14 amino acids. DNA for the CDR3: TGTGCCAGCAGCCAAGACAGGGGGTTGTATGGCTACACCTTC. This sequence encodes CASSQDRGLYGYTF.

The rearrangement uses TRBV27 and TRBJ1-5; TRBD1 agrees at 8 bases. Germline V gives CDR1 MNHEY, CDR2 SMNVEV (reference sequence). V trimming: 5 bases; J trimming: 7 bases; junction bases outside the gene matches: 7. This CDR3 has 14 residues. CDR3 residues: CASSTTTGGQPQHF. The CDR3 nucleotides are TGTGCCAGCAGTACCACTACAGGGGGACAGCCCCAGCATTTT.

CDR3 region: CASSWGQGNQPQHF. CDR3 nucleotide sequence: TGTGCCAGCAGTTGGGGACAGGGCAATCAGCCCCAGCATTTT. The chain employs TRBV28 and TRBJ1-5; TRBD1 agrees at 8 bases. J gave up 2 bases and V 4 bases, and 1 base lay outside the gene matches. From germline, CDR1 is MDHEN and CDR2 SYDVKM. The CDR3 contains 14 residues. Full variable domain (outside the CDR3, taken from reference TRBV28 and TRBJ1-5): DVKVTQSSRYLVKRTGEKVFLECVQDMDHENMFWYRQDPGLGLRLIYFSYDVKMKEKGDIPEGYSVSREKKERFSLILESASTNQTSMYLCASSWGQGNQPQHFGDGTRLSIL.

This chain connects TRBV15 to TRBJ1-3; a weak D match, TRBD1 (6 bases). V lost 0 bases and J lost 2, with 8 bases in between. Germline CDR1 LNHNV, CDR2 YYDKDF (reference sequence). There are 15 residues in the CDR3. The CDR3 region is CATSRDEGAGNTIYF. The DNA for the CDR3 is TGTGCCACCAGCAGAGATGAGGGGGCTGGAAACACCATATATTTT. Using reference TRBV15 and TRBJ1-3 for the parts outside the CDR3, the full variable domain is DAMVIQNPRYQVTQFGKPVTLSCSQTLNHNVMYWYQQKSSQAPKLLFHYYDKDFNNEADTPDNFQSRRPNTSFCFLDIRSPGLGDTAMYLCATSRDEGAGNTIYFGEGSWLTVV.

The chain is built from TRBV2 and TRBJ2-5; D is uncertain. Trimming removed 5 bases at V and 5 bases at J, with 15 bases between. Germline-derived CDR1 and CDR2 are SNHLY and FYNNEI. CDR3 length equals 14 residues. CDR3 bases: TGTGCCAGCAGTCTGACAAACCCCCGCGAGACCCAGTACTTC. This gives the protein CASSLTNPRETQYF.

This rearrangement joins TRBV29-1 to TRBJ2-7; 7 nucleotides agree with TRBD2. Germline assignment: CDR1 SQVTM and CDR2 ANQGSEA. This CDR3 has 13 amino acids. DNA for the CDR3: TGCATCTTTACGGAGACTAGCTTTTACGAGCAGTACTTC. This translates into CIFTETSFYEQYF.

The V gene is TRBV11-1, the J gene TRBJ2-1; D not resolved. V lost 5 bases, J lost 5 bases, and 13 bases lay in between. The CDR3 runs to 14 residues. Germline V gene sequence: CDR1 SGHAT, CDR2 FQDESV (reference sequence). The CDR3 nucleotides are TGTGCCAGCAGCACCAACGGTCACGACAATGAGCAGTTCTTC. Its translation: CASSTNGHDNEQFF. The entire variable domain, with the rest obtained from reference TRBV11-1 and TRBJ2-1, is as follows: EAEVAQSPRYKITEKSQAVAFWCDPISGHATLYWYRQILGQGPELLVQFQDESVVDDSQLPKDRFSAERLKGVDSTLKIQPAELGDSAMYLCASSTNGHDNEQFFGPGTRLTVL.

The V gene is TRBV2, the J gene TRBJ1-1; 8 bases match TRBD1. Germline CDR1 and CDR2: SNHLY and FYNNEI. CDR3 length equals 14 residues. The V gene end was trimmed by 5 bases and the J gene end by 3 bases; junction bases not matched to a gene: 5. CDR3 sequence: CASSSGQGHTEAFF. The CDR3 DNA reads TGTGCCAGCAGTTCCGGACAGGGCCACACTGAAGCTTTCTTT.

The chain is built from TRBV30 and TRBJ1-1, with D uncertain. CDR3 length: 13 amino acids. The V end was cut by 3 bases, the J end by 1 base, with 9 bases between. Looked up from germline, CDR1 is GTSNPN and CDR2 is SVGIG (reference sequence). The CDR3 spells CAWRRGRNTEAFF. The CDR3 DNA sequence: TGTGCCTGGAGGAGAGGCAGGAACACTGAAGCTTTCTTT. Drawing the rest from reference TRBV30 and TRBJ1-1, the complete variable domain is SQTIHQWPATLVQPVGSPLSLECTVEGTSNPNLYWYRQAAGRGLQLLFYSVGIGQISSEVPQNLSASRPQDRQFILSSKKLLLSDSGFYLCAWRRGRNTEAFFGQGTRLTVV.

The rearrangement links TRBV7-3 to TRBJ1-5; D possibly corresponds to TRBD1 (6 bases). Germline CDR1 reads SGHTA; CDR2 reads FQGTGA. Trimming took 4 bases from V and 6 from J, leaving 19 bases between them. The CDR3 has 16 residues. The CDR3 DNA follows: TGTGCCAGCAGCTCATTCGGCGGACAGTTAAGTCAGCCCCAGCATTTT. It is translated as CASSSFGGQLSQPQHF.

The table lists this clone with a count of one. This chain connects TRBV11-3 to TRBJ2-1; D remains ambiguous. The germline V gene encodes CDR1 SGHNT and CDR2 YENEEA. The V end lost 2 bases, the J end lost 7 bases, and 12 bases lay between the germline ends. The CDR3 extends over 14 amino acids. In DNA, the CDR3 is TGTGCCAGCAGCTTAATAGGCAGAGGTAATGAGCAGTTCTTC. Translated, it gives CASSLIGRGNEQFF.

The chain couples TRBV28 to TRBJ2-3; D possibly corresponds to TRBD2 (6 bases). CDR3 length equals 15 residues. Trimming took 4 bases from V and 0 from J, leaving 11 bases between them. Looked up from germline, CDR1 is MDHEN and CDR2 is SYDVKM. The CDR3 coding sequence is TGTGCCAGCAGTTCTGTCGGGACTAGCACAGATACGCAGTATTTT. Translated, it gives CASSSVGTSTDTQYF.

This rearrangement joins TRBV7-9 to TRBJ1-6; no clear D. CDR1 SEHNR and CDR2 FQNEAQ come from the germline V gene (reference sequence). This CDR3 has 16 amino acids. Deletions cut 2 bases from V and 10 bases from J, with 18 bases between. CDR3: CASSLSYPTDNSPLHF. The CDR3 coding sequence is TGTGCCAGCAGCTTAAGTTACCCAACCGACAACTCACCCCTCCACTTT.

CDR3 nucleotides: TGTGCCAGCAGCCAACCGACAGGGGGGGAAAAACTGTTTTTT. It translates to CASSQPTGGEKLFF. The chain is built from TRBV4-2 and TRBJ1-4; TRBD1 agrees at 9 bases. V was clipped by 2 bases and J by 8 bases; unmatched bases: 3. The CDR3 spans 14 residues. Per the germline V gene, CDR1 is LGHNA and CDR2 is YNFKEQ.